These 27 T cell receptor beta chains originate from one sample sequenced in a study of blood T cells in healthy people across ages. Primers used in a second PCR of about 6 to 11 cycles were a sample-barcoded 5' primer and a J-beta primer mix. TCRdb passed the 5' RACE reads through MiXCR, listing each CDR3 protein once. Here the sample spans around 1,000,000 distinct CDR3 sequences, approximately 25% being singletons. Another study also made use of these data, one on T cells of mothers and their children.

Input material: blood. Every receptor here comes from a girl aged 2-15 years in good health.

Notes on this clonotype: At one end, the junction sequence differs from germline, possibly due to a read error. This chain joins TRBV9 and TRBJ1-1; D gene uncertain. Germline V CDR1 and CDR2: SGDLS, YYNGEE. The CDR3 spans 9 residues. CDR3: CASSAGRQF. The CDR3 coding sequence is TGTGCCAGCAGCGCCGGACGGCAGTTT.

The CDR3 DNA reads as TGTGCCAGCAGCCGGCGTGGGTGGAGCGGGGGTGAACAGGTAGGACACGAGCAGTACTTC. Translated, it gives CASSRRGWSGGEQVGHEQYF. This chain uses TRBV11-2 with TRBJ2-5, with 8 bases matching TRBD2. Judging by the DNA end, TRBJ2-7 fits better; the J call may be wrong. Germline V lookup: CDR1 SGHAT, CDR2 FQNNGV. CDR3 size: 20 residues.

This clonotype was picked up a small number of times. Here the CDR3 reads CASSPTAWTGSTGELFF. DNA of the CDR3: TGTGCCAGCAGCCCCACGGCGTGGACAGGGTCGACCGGGGAGCTGTTTTTT. The rearrangement joins TRBV7-9 to TRBJ2-2, with 8 bases lining up with TRBD1. After removal of 5 bases from V and 5 bases from J, the junction contained 13 bases not matched to a gene. Germline lookup yields CDR1 SEHNR and CDR2 FQNEAQ (reference sequence). The CDR3 loop spans 17 amino acids. The full variable domain, its missing parts supplied by reference TRBV7-9 and TRBJ2-2, is DTGVSQNPRHKITKRGQNVTFRCDPISEHNRLYWYRQTLGQGPEFLTYFQNEAQLEKSRLLSDRFSAERPKGSFSTLEIQRTEQGDSAMYLCASSPTAWTGSTGELFFGEGSRLTVL.

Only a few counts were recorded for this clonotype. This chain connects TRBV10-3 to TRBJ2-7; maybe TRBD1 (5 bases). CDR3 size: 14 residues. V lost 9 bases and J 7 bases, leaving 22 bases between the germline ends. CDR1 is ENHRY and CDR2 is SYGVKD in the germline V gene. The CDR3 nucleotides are TGTGCCATTCTAAAGGATCCGGACACCCCTGAGCAGTACTTC. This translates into CAILKDPDTPEQYF.

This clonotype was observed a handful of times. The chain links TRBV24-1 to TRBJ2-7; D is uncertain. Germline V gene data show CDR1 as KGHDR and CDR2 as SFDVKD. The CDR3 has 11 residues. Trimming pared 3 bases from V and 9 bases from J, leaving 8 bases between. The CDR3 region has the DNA TGTGCCACCAGTGATGTCGCAGGGCAGTACTTC. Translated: CATSDVAGQYF.

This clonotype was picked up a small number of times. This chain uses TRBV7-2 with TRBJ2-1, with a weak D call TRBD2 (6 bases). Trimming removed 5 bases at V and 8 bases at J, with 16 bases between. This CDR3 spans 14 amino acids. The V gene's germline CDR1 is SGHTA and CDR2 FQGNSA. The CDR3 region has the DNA TGTGCCAGCAGCCGGAGGTCTAGCGAGCATGAGCAGTTCTTC. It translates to CASSRRSSEHEQFF.

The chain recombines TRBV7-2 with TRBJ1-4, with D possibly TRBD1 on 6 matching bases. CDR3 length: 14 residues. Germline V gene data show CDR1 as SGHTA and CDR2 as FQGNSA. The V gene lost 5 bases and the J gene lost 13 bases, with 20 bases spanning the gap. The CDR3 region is CASSLDSFDAGLFF. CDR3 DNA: TGTGCCAGCAGCCTGGACAGCTTCGATGCTGGACTGTTTTTT.

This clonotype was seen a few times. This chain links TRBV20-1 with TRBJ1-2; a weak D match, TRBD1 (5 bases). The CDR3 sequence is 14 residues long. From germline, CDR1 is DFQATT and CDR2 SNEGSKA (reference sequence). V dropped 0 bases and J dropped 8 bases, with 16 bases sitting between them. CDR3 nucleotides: TGCAGTGCTAGAGATCCGGGAAAAGGGGACGGCTACACCTTC. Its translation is CSARDPGKGDGYTF.

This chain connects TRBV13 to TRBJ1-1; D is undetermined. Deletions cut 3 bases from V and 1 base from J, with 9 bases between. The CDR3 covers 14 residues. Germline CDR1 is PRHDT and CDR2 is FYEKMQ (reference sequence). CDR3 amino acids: CASSFTRQNTEAFF. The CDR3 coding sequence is TGTGCCAGCAGCTTTACTAGGCAGAACACTGAAGCTTTCTTT.

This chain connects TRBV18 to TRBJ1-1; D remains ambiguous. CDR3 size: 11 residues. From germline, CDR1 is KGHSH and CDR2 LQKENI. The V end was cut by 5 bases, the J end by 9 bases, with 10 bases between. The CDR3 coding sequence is TGTGCCAGCTCATGGGAAACTAAAGCTTTCTTT. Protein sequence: CASSWETKAFF.

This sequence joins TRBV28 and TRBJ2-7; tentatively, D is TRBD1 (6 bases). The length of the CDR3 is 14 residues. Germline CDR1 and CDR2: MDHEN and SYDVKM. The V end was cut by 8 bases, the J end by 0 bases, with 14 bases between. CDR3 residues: CASDTTGHSYEQYF. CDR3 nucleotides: TGTGCCAGCGATACTACAGGGCACTCCTACGAGCAGTACTTC.

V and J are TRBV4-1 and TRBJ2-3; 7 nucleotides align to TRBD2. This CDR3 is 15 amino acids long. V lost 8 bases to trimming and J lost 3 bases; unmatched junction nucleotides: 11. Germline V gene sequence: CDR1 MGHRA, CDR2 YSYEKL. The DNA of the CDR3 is TGCGCCAGCGTTGGGTGGCAGCGGGGAACAGATACGCAGTATTTT. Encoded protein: CASVGWQRGTDTQYF.

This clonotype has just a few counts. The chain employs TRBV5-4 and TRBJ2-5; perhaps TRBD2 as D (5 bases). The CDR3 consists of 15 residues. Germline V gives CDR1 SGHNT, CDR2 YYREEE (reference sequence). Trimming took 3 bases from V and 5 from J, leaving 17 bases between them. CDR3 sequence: CASSSLQGRGETQYF. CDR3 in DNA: TGTGCCAGCAGCTCTCTACAAGGGAGAGGGGAGACCCAGTACTTC.

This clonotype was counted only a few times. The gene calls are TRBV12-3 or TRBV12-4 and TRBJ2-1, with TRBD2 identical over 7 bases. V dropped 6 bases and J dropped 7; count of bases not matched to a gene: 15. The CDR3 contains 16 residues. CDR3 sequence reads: CASSPGFSGLRNEQFF. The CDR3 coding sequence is TGTGCCAGCAGCCCCGGGTTTAGCGGGCTGAGGAATGAGCAGTTCTTC.

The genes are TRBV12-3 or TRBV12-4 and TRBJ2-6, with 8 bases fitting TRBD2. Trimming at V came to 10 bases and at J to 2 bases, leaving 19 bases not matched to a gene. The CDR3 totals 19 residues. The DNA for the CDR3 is TGTGCCACTCCCCTTCGGGGGGGCCAAATCGGGACTGGGGCCAACGTCCTGACTTTC. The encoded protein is CATPLRGGQIGTGANVLTF.

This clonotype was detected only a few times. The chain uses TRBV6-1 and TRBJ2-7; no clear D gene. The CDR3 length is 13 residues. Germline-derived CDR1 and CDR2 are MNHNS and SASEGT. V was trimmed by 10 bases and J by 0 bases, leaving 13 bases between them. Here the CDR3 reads CAISPAPSYEQYF. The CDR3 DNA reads TGTGCCATCTCGCCGGCCCCCTCCTACGAGCAGTACTTC.

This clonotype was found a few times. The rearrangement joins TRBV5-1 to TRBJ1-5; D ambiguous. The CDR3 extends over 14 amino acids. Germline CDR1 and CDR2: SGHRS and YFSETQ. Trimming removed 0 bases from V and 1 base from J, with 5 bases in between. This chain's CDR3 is CASSLGESNQPQHF. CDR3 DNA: TGCGCCAGCAGCTTGGGAGAGAGCAATCAGCCCCAGCATTTT.

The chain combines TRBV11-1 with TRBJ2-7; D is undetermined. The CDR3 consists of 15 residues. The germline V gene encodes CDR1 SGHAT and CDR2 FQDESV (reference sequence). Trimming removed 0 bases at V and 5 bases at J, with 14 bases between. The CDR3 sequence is CASSLALEFGNEQYF. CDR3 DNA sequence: TGTGCCAGCAGCTTAGCCCTTGAGTTTGGGAACGAGCAGTACTTC. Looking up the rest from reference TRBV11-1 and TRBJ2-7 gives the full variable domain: EAEVAQSPRYKITEKSQAVAFWCDPISGHATLYWYRQILGQGPELLVQFQDESVVDDSQLPKDRFSAERLKGVDSTLKIQPAELGDSAMYLCASSLALEFGNEQYFGPGTRLTVT.

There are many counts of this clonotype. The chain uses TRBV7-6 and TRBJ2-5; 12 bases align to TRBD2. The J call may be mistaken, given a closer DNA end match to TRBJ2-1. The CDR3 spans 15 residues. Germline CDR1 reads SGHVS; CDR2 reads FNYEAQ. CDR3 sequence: CASSYRELAGGLQFF. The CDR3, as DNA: TGTGCCAGCAGTTATAGAGAACTAGCGGGAGGCCTGCAGTTCTTC.

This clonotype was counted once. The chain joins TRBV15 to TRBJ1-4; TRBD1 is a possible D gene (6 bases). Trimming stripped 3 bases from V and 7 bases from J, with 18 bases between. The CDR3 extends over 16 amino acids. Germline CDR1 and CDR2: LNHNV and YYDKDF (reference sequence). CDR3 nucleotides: TGTGCCACCAGCAGTTTTTCAGGGGTTGAGGGTGAAAAACTGTTTTTT. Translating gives CATSSFSGVEGEKLFF.

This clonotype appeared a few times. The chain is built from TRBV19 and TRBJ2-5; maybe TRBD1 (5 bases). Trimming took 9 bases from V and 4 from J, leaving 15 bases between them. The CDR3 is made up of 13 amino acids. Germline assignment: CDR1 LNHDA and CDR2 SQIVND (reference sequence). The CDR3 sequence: CASRIQGRETQYF. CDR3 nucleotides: TGTGCCAGCCGAATTCAGGGTAGAGAGACCCAGTACTTC.

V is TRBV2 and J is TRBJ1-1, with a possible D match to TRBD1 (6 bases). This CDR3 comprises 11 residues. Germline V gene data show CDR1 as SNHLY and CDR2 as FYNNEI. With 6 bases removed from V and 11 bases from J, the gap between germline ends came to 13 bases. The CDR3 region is CASRTGPPAFF. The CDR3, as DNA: TGTGCCAGCAGGACAGGCCCGCCGGCTTTCTTT.

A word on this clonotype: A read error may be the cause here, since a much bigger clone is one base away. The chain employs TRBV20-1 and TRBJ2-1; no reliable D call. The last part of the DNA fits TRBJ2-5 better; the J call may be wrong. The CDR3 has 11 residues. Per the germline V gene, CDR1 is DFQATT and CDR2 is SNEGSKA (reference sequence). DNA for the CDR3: TGCAGTGCCTTACTATTGGGGACCCAGTACTTC. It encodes CSALLLGTQYF.

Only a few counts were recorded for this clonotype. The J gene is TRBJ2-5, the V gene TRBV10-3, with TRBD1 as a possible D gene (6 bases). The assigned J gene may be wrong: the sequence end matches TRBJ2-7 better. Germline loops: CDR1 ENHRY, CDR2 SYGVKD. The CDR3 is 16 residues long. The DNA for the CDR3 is TGTGCCATCAGCCCCTTCCTAGGACAGACTGTCTACGAGCAGTACTTC. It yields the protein CAISPFLGQTVYEQYF.

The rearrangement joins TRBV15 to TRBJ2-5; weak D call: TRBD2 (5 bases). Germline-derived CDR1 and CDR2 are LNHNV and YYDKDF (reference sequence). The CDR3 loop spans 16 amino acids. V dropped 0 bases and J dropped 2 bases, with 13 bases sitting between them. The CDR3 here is CATSRDDLAAQETQYF. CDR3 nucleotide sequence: TGTGCCACCAGCAGAGACGATCTAGCAGCACAAGAGACCCAGTACTTC. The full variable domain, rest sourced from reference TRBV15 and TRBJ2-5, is DAMVIQNPRYQVTQFGKPVTLSCSQTLNHNVMYWYQQKSSQAPKLLFHYYDKDFNNEADTPDNFQSRRPNTSFCFLDIRSPGLGDTAMYLCATSRDDLAAQETQYFGPGTRLLVL.

CDR3 nucleotide sequence: TGTGCCAGCACTGTACCCCCCTACAATGAGCAGTTCTTC. Translated, it gives CASTVPPYNEQFF. The gene calls are TRBV12-3 or TRBV12-4 and TRBJ2-1, with unresolved D. CDR3 length equals 13 residues. V dropped 7 bases and J dropped 2 bases, with 9 bases sitting between them.

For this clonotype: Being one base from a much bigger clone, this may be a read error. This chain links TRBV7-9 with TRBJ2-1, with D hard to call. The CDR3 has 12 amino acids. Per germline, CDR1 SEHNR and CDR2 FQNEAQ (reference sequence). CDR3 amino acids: CTSIGLRNEQFF. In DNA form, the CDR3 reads TGTACCAGCATAGGGCTTAGGAATGAGCAGTTCTTC.